This TCR beta chain is from a study of vaccination effects on CD4 cells after COVID-19. About the research overall: Participants completed two doses of the BNT162b2 or mRNA-1273 vaccine. Samples from a couple of convalescent patients were given 16 days and one week before vaccination.

In its sample, this clone was seen once. The antigen remains unidentified. After expansion with viral peptide pools in the ViraFEST assay, antigen-specific CD4+ T cells were sequenced. Following 10 days of culture, CD4+ T cells were isolated. Sometime from March through December 2020, the person acquired a SARS-CoV-2 infection that PCR confirmed. The assay was immunoSEQ multiplex PCR, and TCRdb's table has in-frame clones only and misses some. Here the sample spans about 45,000 clones, 60% to 75% being singletons. From germline, CDR1 is MDHEN and CDR2 SYDVKM. The V end lost 5 bases, the J end lost 5 bases, and 12 bases lay between the germline ends. The CDR3 runs 14 residues.

This chain links TRBV28 with TRBJ1-4; D is perhaps TRBD1 (6 bases). Sequencing used CD4+ T cells from PBMCs cultured with a peptide pool, obtained before COVID-19 vaccination. This receptor was taken from a human donor who had a prior SARS-CoV-2 infection. CDR3 sequence (DNA): TGTGCCAGCAGTACCGGGACACAAAATGAAAAACTGTTTTTT. As protein: CASSTGTQNEKLFF.